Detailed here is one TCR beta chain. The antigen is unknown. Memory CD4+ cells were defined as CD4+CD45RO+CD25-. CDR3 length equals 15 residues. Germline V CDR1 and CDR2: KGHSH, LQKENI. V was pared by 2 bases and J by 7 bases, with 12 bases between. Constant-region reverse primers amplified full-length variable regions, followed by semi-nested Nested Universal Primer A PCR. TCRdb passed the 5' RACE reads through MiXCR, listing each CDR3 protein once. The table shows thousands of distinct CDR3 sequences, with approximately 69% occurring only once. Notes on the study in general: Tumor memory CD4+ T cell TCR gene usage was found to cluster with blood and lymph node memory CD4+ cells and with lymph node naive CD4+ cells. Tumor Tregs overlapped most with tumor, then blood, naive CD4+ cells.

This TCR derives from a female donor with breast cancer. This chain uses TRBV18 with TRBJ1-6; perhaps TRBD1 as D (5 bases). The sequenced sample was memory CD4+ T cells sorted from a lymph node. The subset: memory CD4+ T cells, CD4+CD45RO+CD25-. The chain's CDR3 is CASSPSGVINSPLHF. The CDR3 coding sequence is TGTGCCAGCTCACCATCGGGGGTTATCAATTCACCCCTCCACTTT.